The clone carrying this TCR beta chain was picked up a small number of times. No antigen is known for it. Using RNA transcripts as the source, TCR beta CDR3 regions were amplified. TCR CDR3 regions were first amplified by RT-PCR with HTBI primers. In TCRdb, the multiplex PCR reads were re-called with MiXCR into one record per CDR3 protein. The table lists 450,000 to 600,000 distinct CDR3 sequences, about 14% of them singletons. This entry is derived from a study of T cells in Graves' hyperthyroidism and ophthalmopathy. General study results and limits: For ophthalmopathy, model prediction preceded onset by a median about 6.2 months.

The authors took PBMCs from 7.5 to 10 ml fresh peripheral blood. Germline V gene lookup returns CDR1 SGHAT and CDR2 FQNNGV. CDR3 size: 15 residues. With 5 bases removed from V and 7 bases from J, the gap between germline ends came to 18 bases. The clonotype originates from a woman between 35 and 50 years old with Graves' hyperthyroidism. The material sequenced was blood. The chain combines TRBV11-2 with TRBJ2-1, with D perhaps TRBD2 (6 bases). Here the CDR3 DNA reads TGTGCCAGCAGCAAATGGGGGAGCCGGGAGAATGAGCAGTTCTTC. Amino acid sequence: CASSKWGSRENEQFF.